This TCR beta chain was retrieved from a study of T-cell reconstitution after alpha-beta-depleted transplantation in children. Study-wide results and limits: Several hundred expanded graft clones reportedly supplied alpha-beta T cells about two months after transplant. Counts and diversity of T cells one year after transplant came mostly from newly produced T cells.

As regards this clonotype: Its matching antigen is unknown.

TCRbeta library preparation incorporated unique molecular identifiers. From the PCR reads, TCRdb called clonotypes with MiXCR, one entry per CDR3 protein. Of hundreds of thousands of distinct CDR3 sequences in the sample, roughly 15% were seen once. The TCR comes from a male patient aged 10 to 17 who had a stem cell transplant for acute lymphoblastic leukemia, so the T cells may come from the graft donor. The specimen was PBMCs, mostly from graft donor cells, collected 360 days after TCRalphabeta/CD19-depleted stem cell transplant.

The CDR3 nucleotides are TGCAGCGTTGGTGCTAGCGGCACAGATACGCAGTATTTT. Amino acids: CSVGASGTDTQYF. The rearrangement uses TRBV29-1 and TRBJ2-3; weak D call: TRBD2 (6 bases). With 4 bases removed from V and 1 base from J, the gap between germline ends came to 9 bases. The CDR3 loop spans 13 amino acids. Germline CDR1 SQVTM, CDR2 ANQGSEA.